This TCR beta chain was captured in a study of blood T cell repertoires in COVID-19. Study-wide context: Samples of COVID-19 (acute and convalescent) were obtained from the United States, Italy and Spain. T cells, B-cell-depleted T cells, or PBMCs supplied cDNA or gDNA.

How the authors handled the data: Using reference gene primer amplification, nucleated cell counts were estimated. The method was immunoSEQ multiplex PCR; TCRdb's version includes in-frame clones alone and lacks a portion of them. V, J and clone size reflect that table, while D and trimming were determined from the DNA. The sample carries 250,000 to 300,000 clones, about 89% recorded once. The CDR3 extends over 15 amino acids. With 1 base removed from V and 1 base from J, the gap between germline ends came to 8 bases. Germline values: CDR1 SGHTA, CDR2 FQGNSA. The gene calls are TRBV7-2 and TRBJ2-1, with D possibly matching TRBD1 (5 bases). Sequencing used peripheral blood. This clonotype was sampled from a man in his forties with acute or convalescent COVID-19. As DNA, the CDR3 is TGTGCCAGCAGCTTAGAAGGGGTATCCTACAATGAGCAGTTCTTC. It codes for CASSLEGVSYNEQFF.